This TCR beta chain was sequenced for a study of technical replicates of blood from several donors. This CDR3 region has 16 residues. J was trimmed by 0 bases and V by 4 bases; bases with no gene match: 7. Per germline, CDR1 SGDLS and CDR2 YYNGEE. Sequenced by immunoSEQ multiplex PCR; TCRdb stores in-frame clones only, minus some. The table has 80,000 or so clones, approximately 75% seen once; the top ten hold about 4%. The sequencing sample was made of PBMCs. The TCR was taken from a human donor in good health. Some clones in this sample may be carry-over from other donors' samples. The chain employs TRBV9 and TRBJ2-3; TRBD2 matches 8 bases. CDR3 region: CASSTPTSGSTDTQYF. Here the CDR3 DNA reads TGTGCCAGCAGCACTCCCACTAGCGGCAGCACAGATACGCAGTATTTT.